This T cell receptor (beta chain) was recorded in a study of regulatory T cells in long-lasting Graves disease. General observations from the study: The TCR repertoire of persistent Graves' patients was less diverse than that of newly diagnosed ones. Study was limited to peripheral blood, excluding thyroid tissue.

Time point defined: newly diagnosed GD, antithyroid drugs for less than 3 months. With RNA extracted from PBMCs as input, the TCR library was made. The CDR3 runs to 14 residues. Looked up from germline, CDR1 is SGDLS and CDR2 is YYNGEE. Trimming removed 2 bases at V and 0 bases at J, with 6 bases between. As concerns this clonotype: Its target is not known.

Arm-PCR with iRepertoire HTBI primers amplified the CDR3 regions for these TCR beta libraries. MiXCR, applied by TCRdb to the multiplex PCR reads, yields one record per CDR3 protein. This table holds approximately 400,000 distinct CDR3 sequences, less than 20% found once. This clonotype was sampled from a female donor with Graves disease. The sample here was peripheral blood mononuclear cells (PBMCs), taken at new diagnosis, from a patient treated with antithyroid drugs. The chain links TRBV9 to TRBJ1-3; no clear D gene. The CDR3: CASSVEGSGNTIYF. CDR3 in DNA: TGTGCCAGCAGCGTTGAGGGCTCTGGAAACACCATATATTTT. Combining the CDR3 with reference TRBV9 and TRBJ1-3 gives the whole variable domain DSGVTQTPKHLITATGQRVTLRCSPRSGDLSVYWYQQSLDQGLQFLIQYYNGEERAKGNILERFSAQQFPDLHSELNLSSLELGDSALYFCASSVEGSGNTIYFGEGSWLTVV.